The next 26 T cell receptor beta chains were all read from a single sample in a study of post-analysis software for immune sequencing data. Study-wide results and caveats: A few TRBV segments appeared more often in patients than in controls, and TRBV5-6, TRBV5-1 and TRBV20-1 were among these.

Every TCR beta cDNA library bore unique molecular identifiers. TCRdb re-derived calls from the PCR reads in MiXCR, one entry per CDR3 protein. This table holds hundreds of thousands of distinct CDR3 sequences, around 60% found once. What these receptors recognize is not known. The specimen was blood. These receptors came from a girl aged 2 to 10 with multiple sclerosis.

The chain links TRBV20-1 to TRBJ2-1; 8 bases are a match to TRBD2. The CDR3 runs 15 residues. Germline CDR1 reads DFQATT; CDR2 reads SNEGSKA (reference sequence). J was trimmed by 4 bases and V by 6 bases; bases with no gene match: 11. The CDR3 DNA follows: TGCAGTGCCAGGGATAGGCGGGAGGTTTACAATGAGCAGTTCTTC. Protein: CSARDRREVYNEQFF.

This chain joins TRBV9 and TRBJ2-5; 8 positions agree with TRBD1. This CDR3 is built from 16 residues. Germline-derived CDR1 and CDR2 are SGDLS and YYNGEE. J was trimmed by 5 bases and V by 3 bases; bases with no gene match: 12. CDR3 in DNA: TGTGCCAGCAGCGGGGGGACAGGAGGTCCACGGGAGACCCAGTACTTC. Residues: CASSGGTGGPRETQYF.

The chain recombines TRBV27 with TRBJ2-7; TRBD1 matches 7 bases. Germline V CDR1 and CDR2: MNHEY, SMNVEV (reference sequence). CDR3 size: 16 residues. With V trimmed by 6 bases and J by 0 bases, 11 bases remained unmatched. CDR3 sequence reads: CASSPSSGDSSYEQYF. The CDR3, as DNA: TGTGCCAGCAGCCCCTCCAGTGGGGACAGCTCCTACGAGCAGTACTTC.

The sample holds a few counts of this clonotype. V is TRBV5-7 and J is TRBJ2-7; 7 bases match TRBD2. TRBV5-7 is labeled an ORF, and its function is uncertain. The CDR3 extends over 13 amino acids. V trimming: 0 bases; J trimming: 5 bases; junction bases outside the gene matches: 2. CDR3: CASSLGGGDEQYF. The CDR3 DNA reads TGTGCCAGCAGCTTGGGGGGAGGGGACGAGCAGTACTTC.

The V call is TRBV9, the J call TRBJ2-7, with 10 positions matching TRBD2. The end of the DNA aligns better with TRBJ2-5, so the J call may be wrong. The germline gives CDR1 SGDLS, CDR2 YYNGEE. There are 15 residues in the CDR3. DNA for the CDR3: TGTGCCAGCAGCGTAGCTAGCGGGAGCGGAGAGACCCAGTACTTC. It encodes CASSVASGSGETQYF.

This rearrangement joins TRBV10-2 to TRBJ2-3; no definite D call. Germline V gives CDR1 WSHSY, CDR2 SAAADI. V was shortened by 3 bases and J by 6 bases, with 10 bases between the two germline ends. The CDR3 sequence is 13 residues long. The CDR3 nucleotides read TGCGCCAGCAGTGACGGCGCGGACGATACGCAGTATTTT. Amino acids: CASSDGADDTQYF.

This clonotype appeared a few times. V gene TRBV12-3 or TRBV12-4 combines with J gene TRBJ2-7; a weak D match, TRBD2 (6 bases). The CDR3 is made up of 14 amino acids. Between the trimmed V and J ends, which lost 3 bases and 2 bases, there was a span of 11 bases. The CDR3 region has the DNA TGTGCCAGCAGTTTCGGCGGGATGCCCTACGAGCAGTACTTC. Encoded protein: CASSFGGMPYEQYF.

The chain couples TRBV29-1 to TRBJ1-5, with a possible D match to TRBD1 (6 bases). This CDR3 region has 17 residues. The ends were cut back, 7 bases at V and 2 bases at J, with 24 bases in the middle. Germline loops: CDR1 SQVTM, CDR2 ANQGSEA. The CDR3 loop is CSARAGTRDHRNQPQHF. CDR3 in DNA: TGCAGCGCACGAGCGGGGACACGGGACCATCGCAATCAGCCCCAGCATTTT.

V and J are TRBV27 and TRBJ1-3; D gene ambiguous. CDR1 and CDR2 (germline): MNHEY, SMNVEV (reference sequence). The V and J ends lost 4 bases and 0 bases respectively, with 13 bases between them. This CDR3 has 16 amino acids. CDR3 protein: CASSSGRPSSGNTIYF. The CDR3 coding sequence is TGTGCCAGCAGTTCAGGACGCCCAAGCTCTGGAAACACCATATATTTT.

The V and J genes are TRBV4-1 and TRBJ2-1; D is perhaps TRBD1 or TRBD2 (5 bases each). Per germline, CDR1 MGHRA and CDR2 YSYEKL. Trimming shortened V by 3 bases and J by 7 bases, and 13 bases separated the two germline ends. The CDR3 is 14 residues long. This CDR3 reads CASSQGDGGNEQFF. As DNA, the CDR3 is TGCGCCAGCAGCCAGGGGGACGGTGGGAATGAGCAGTTCTTC.

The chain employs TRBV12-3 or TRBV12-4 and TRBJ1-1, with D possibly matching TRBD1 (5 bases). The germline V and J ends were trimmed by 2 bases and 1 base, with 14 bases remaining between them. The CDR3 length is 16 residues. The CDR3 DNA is TGTGCCAGCAGTTTACATCGGGGCCTTGAGAACACTGAAGCTTTCTTT. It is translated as CASSLHRGLENTEAFF.

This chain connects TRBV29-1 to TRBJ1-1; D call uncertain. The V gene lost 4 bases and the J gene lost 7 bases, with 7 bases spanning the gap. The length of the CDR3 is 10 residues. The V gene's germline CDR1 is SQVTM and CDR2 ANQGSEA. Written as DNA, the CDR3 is TGCAGCGTTGTTCTATATGAAGCTTTCTTT. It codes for CSVVLYEAFF.

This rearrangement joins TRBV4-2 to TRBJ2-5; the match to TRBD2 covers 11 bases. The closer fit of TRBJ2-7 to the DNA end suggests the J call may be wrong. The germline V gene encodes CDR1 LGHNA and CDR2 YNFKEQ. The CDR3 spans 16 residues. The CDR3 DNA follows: TGTGCCAGCAGCCAGGAACAGACTAGCGGGACCTACGAGCAGTACTTC. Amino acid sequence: CASSQEQTSGTYEQYF.

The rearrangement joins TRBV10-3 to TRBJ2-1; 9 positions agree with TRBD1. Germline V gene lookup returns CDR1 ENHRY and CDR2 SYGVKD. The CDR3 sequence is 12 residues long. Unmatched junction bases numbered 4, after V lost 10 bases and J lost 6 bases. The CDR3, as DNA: TGTGCCACAGGGACAGGGCTCAATGAGCAGTTCTTC. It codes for CATGTGLNEQFF.

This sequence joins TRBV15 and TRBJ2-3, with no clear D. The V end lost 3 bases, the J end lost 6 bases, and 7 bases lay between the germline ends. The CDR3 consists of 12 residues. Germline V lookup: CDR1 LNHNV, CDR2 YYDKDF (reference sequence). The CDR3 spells CATSSLTDTQYF. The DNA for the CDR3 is TGTGCCACCAGCAGTTTAACGGATACGCAGTATTTT. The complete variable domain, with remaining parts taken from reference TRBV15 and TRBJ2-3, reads DAMVIQNPRYQVTQFGKPVTLSCSQTLNHNVMYWYQQKSSQAPKLLFHYYDKDFNNEADTPDNFQSRRPNTSFCFLDIRSPGLGDTAMYLCATSSLTDTQYFGPGTRLTVL.

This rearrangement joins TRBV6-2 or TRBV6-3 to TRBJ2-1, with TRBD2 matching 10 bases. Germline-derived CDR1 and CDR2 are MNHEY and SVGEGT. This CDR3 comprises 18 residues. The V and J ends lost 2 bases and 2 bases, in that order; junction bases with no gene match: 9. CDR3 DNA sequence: TGTGCCAGCAGTTACAATCCGCGGACTAGCGGAGCCTACAATGAGCAGTTCTTC. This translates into CASSYNPRTSGAYNEQFF.

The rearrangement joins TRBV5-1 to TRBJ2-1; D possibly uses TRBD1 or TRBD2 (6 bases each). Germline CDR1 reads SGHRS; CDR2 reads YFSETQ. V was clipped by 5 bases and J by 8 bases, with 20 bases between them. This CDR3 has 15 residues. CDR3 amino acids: CASSLTGGPGDEQFF. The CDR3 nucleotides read TGCGCCAGCAGTTTAACTGGGGGGCCTGGGGATGAGCAGTTCTTC.

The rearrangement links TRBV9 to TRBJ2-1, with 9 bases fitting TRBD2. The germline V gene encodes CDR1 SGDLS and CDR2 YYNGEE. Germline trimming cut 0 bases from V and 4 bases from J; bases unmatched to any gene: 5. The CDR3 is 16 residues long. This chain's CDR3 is CASSVVPTSGYNEQFF. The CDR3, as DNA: TGTGCCAGCAGCGTAGTCCCGACTAGCGGATACAATGAGCAGTTCTTC.

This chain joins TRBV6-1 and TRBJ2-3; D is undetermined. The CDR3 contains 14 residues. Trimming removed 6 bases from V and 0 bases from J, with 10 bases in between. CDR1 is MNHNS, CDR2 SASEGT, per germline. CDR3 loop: CASRLQDSTDTQYF. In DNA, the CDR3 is TGTGCCAGCAGACTTCAGGACAGCACAGATACGCAGTATTTT.

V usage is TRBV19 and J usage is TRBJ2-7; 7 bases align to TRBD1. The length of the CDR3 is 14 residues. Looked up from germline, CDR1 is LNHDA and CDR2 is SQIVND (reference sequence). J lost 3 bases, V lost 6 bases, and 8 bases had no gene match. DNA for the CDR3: TGTGCCAGTAGGAGACAGGGCACGAACTACGAGCAGTACTTC. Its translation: CASRRQGTNYEQYF.

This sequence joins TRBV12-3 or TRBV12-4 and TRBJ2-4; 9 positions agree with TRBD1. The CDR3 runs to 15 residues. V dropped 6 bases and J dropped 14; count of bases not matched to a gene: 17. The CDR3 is CASSPGTGRSLAEYF. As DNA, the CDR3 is TGTGCCAGCAGCCCCGGGACAGGGAGGTCGTTGGCCGAGTACTTC.

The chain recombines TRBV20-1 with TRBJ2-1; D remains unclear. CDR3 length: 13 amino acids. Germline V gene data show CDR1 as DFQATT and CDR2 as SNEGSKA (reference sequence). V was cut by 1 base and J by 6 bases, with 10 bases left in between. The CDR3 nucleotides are TGCAGTGCTAGAGTGGTCCCTTTCAATGAGCAGTTCTTC. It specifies CSARVVPFNEQFF.

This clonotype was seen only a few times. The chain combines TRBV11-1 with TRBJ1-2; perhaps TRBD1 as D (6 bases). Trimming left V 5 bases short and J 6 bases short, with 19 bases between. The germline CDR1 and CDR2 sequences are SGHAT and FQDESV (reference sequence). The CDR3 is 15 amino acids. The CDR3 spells CASSPQGSHRHGYTF. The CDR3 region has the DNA TGTGCCAGCAGCCCCCAGGGGTCCCACCGGCATGGCTACACCTTC.

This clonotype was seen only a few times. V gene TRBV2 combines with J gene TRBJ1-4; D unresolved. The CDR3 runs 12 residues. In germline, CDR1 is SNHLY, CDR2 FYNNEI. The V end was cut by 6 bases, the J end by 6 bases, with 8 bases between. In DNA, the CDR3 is TGTGCCAGCAGAGGAGAAGATGAAAAACTGTTTTTT. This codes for CASRGEDEKLFF.

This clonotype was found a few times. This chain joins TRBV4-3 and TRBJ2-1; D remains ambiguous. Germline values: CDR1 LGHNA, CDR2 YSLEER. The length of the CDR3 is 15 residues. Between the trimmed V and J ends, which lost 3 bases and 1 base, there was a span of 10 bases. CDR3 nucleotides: TGCGCCAGCAGCCACGATGAAGAGTCCTACAATGAGCAGTTCTTC. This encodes CASSHDEESYNEQFF.

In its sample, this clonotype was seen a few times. The CDR3 here is CASSLKEDGTDTQYF. The CDR3 DNA is TGTGCCAGCAGCTTAAAAGAAGACGGCACAGATACGCAGTATTTT. V and J are TRBV7-9 and TRBJ2-3; no firm D call. The CDR3 totals 15 residues. Per germline, CDR1 SEHNR and CDR2 FQNEAQ (reference sequence). V was pared by 2 bases and J by 1 base, with 10 bases between.